These 16 T cell receptor beta chains were sequenced from one sample in a study of T-cell reconstitution after alpha-beta-depleted transplantation in children. Unique molecular identifiers featured in how the TCRbeta library was prepared. Via MiXCR, TCRdb re-called the PCR reads, giving one row per CDR3 protein. Of some 350,000 distinct CDR3 sequences detected, under 20% appear once; the ten largest clones hold around two fifths. Here the sequenced sample was PBMCs, mostly from graft donor cells, taken 360 days after TCRalphabeta/CD19-depleted stem cell transplant. These receptors were taken from a male patient aged 2 to 9 who had a stem cell transplant for acute lymphoblastic leukemia, so the T cells may come from the graft donor.

This clonotype was observed a handful of times. This chain joins TRBV20-1 and TRBJ2-1, with 14 bases identical to TRBD2. The CDR3 is made up of 14 amino acids. J was trimmed by 8 bases and V by 6 bases; bases with no gene match: 6. In germline, CDR1 is DFQATT, CDR2 SNEGSKA (reference sequence). CDR3 coding DNA: TGCAGTGCAAGCGGGACTAGCGGGAGTGATGAGCAGTTCTTC. Encoded protein: CSASGTSGSDEQFF.

This clonotype came up many times. The genes are TRBV20-1 and TRBJ2-1, with D perhaps matching TRBD2 (6 bases). The CDR3 length is 10 residues. CDR1 is DFQATT, CDR2 SNEGSKA, per germline (reference sequence). V dropped 0 bases and J dropped 14 bases, with 8 bases sitting between them. The CDR3 nucleotides are TGCAGTGCTAGAGACTGGGAGGAGTTCTTC. This encodes CSARDWEEFF.

This clonotype was seen a few times. The genes are TRBV4-2 and TRBJ2-7; weak D call: TRBD1 (5 bases). Between the trimmed V and J ends, which lost 0 bases and 3 bases, there was a span of 21 bases. Germline V gene data show CDR1 as LGHNA and CDR2 as YNFKEQ. The length of the CDR3 is 18 residues. Here the CDR3 reads CASSQDLLGVGQFYEQYF. CDR3 DNA: TGTGCCAGCAGCCAAGACCTACTTGGAGTAGGACAATTCTACGAGCAGTACTTC.

This clonotype has more than one count but fewer than ten. The V and J genes are TRBV6-2 or TRBV6-3 and TRBJ2-1, with TRBD1 as a possible D gene (5 bases). Trimming removed 1 base at V and 6 bases at J, with 7 bases between. The CDR3 has 13 residues. Germline CDR1 and CDR2: MNHEY and SVGEGT. The CDR3 nucleotides are TGTGCCAGCAGTTACTGGGGCCTCAATGAGCAGTTCTTC. It is translated as CASSYWGLNEQFF.

In this sample, this clonotype turned up many times. V is TRBV12-3 or TRBV12-4 and J is TRBJ2-1; no reliable D call. The CDR3 contains 14 residues. V gave up 0 bases and J gave up 10 bases, with 13 bases separating them. The CDR3 region has the DNA TGTGCCAGCAGTTTAGCCCGCGGCTTAGCCGAGCAGTTCTTC. It is translated as CASSLARGLAEQFF.

The chain combines TRBV29-1 with TRBJ2-5, with a tentative D call TRBD1 (5 bases). Germline CDR1 reads SQVTM; CDR2 reads ANQGSEA. The V end lost 2 bases, the J end lost 5 bases, and 15 bases lay between the germline ends. This CDR3 spans 14 amino acids. CDR3 in amino acids: CSVEPQGLGETQYF. DNA of the CDR3: TGCAGCGTTGAACCCCAGGGTCTTGGCGAGACCCAGTACTTC.

This clonotype was seen more than once but under ten times. The chain couples TRBV4-1 to TRBJ2-1; 7 bases line up with TRBD2. Germline trimming cut 1 base from V and 4 bases from J; bases unmatched to any gene: 7. The CDR3 length is 16 residues. From germline, CDR1 is MGHRA and CDR2 YSYEKL. The CDR3 DNA follows: TGCGCCAGCAGCCAAGGCCTGCTAGCGGCGTACAATGAGCAGTTCTTC. It is translated as CASSQGLLAAYNEQFF.

This chain uses TRBV5-1 with TRBJ2-1, with 9 bases lining up with TRBD1. Trimming removed 2 bases from V and 9 bases from J; junction bases left unmatched: 9. The CDR3 consists of 15 residues. In germline, CDR1 is SGHRS, CDR2 YFSETQ. The CDR3 DNA follows: TGCGCCAGCAGCTTCGACAGGGGGAAGTATAGTGAGCAGTTCTTC. Translating it yields CASSFDRGKYSEQFF.

V usage is TRBV7-2 and J usage is TRBJ2-7; D is unclear. Germline V gene data show CDR1 as SGHTA and CDR2 as FQGNSA. The CDR3 loop spans 13 amino acids. The V end was cut by 3 bases, the J end by 0 bases, with 6 bases between. The CDR3 nucleotides read TGTGCCAGCAGCTTTTCCCGCTCCTACGAGCAGTACTTC. Encoded protein: CASSFSRSYEQYF. The full variable domain, in which reference TRBV7-2 and TRBJ2-7 provide the parts outside the CDR3, is GAGVSQSPSNKVTEKGKDVELRCDPISGHTALYWYRQSLGQGLEFLIYFQGNSAPDKSGLPSDRFSAERTGGSVSTLTIQRTQQEDSAVYLCASSFSRSYEQYFGPGTRLTVT.

The rearrangement links TRBV4-3 to TRBJ1-2; D uncertain. Germline V lookup: CDR1 LGHNA, CDR2 YSLEER. The CDR3 covers 16 residues. The germline V and J ends were trimmed by 0 bases and 0 bases, with 11 bases remaining between them. The DNA of the CDR3 is TGCGCCAGCAGCCAAGATCGGTTTGGGCCTAACTATGGCTACACCTTC. Its translation: CASSQDRFGPNYGYTF.

This clonotype was seen many times. As DNA, the CDR3 is TGCGCCAGCAGCTTGGGAGCCAAAAACATTCAGTACTTC. Translated: CASSLGAKNIQYF. The chain uses TRBV5-1 and TRBJ2-4; D gene uncertain. Germline CDR1 SGHRS, CDR2 YFSETQ. The CDR3 is made up of 13 amino acids. V was pared by 0 bases and J by 0 bases, with 1 base between.

The V call is TRBV10-1, the J call TRBJ1-1; 9 nucleotides line up with TRBD1. CDR3 length: 14 amino acids. V gave up 6 bases and J gave up 4 bases; unmatched junction bases: 6. The germline gives CDR1 WNHNN, CDR2 SYGVQD (reference sequence). The CDR3 is CASRGDRVGTEAFF. The CDR3 DNA sequence: TGCGCCAGCAGGGGGGACAGGGTGGGCACTGAAGCTTTCTTT.

The chain is built from TRBV20-1 and TRBJ2-1, with 11 bases identical to TRBD1. The CDR3 totals 13 residues. V was clipped by 5 bases and J by 8 bases; unmatched bases: 5. Germline-derived CDR1 and CDR2 are DFQATT and SNEGSKA (reference sequence). CDR3 region: CSALGQGGDEQFF. The CDR3 DNA is TGCAGTGCTTTGGGACAGGGGGGCGATGAGCAGTTCTTC.

The gene calls are TRBV3-1 and TRBJ1-4, with D perhaps matching TRBD1 (6 bases). CDR3 size: 13 residues. Looked up from germline, CDR1 is LGHDT and CDR2 is YNNKEL (reference sequence). V was cut by 3 bases and J by 7 bases, with 9 bases left in between. CDR3: CASSQGGTEKLFF. CDR3 nucleotides: TGTGCCAGCAGCCAGGGGGGCACTGAAAAACTGTTTTTT.

This chain uses TRBV7-9 with TRBJ2-2; either TRBD1 or TRBD2 may supply D (5 bases each). In germline, CDR1 is SEHNR, CDR2 FQNEAQ (reference sequence). Trimming removed 6 bases at V and 6 bases at J, with 17 bases between. CDR3 length equals 15 residues. CDR3 region: CASSPPGPLSGELFF. In nucleotides, the CDR3 is TGTGCCAGCAGTCCTCCGGGACCCCTATCCGGGGAGCTGTTTTTT.

This clonotype came up a few times. V usage is TRBV29-1 and J usage is TRBJ2-1; TRBD2 agrees at 8 bases. Germline values: CDR1 SQVTM, CDR2 ANQGSEA. Trimming removed 2 bases from V and 9 bases from J; junction bases left unmatched: 9. The CDR3 contains 14 residues. This chain's CDR3 is CSVERGGTRIEQFF. The CDR3 region has the DNA TGCAGCGTTGAACGAGGGGGGACTAGGATTGAGCAGTTCTTC.